This T cell receptor beta chain was sequenced for a study of T-cell memory formation after mild COVID-19. On the study more broadly: TCR clusters largely stayed donor specific.

Whole-study results and caveats: Whereas later expanders leaned CD4+, clones contracting day 15 to 85 showed a balanced CD4/CD8 makeup. Whether day 37 second-wave clones are SARS-CoV-2-specific was not confirmed.

Researchers used 5'RACE with constant-segment primers to make TCR alpha and TCR beta cDNA libraries that carry sample barcodes and UMIs. From the 5' RACE reads, TCRdb called clonotypes with MiXCR, one entry per CDR3 protein. The sample records 350,000 to 400,000 distinct CDR3 sequences, roughly an eighth being singletons. Turning to this clonotype: Its target is not known.

The V and J ends lost 4 bases and 5 bases respectively, with 11 bases between them. There are 14 residues in the CDR3. The germline V gene encodes CDR1 SGHTA and CDR2 FQGNSA. The chain has TRBV7-2 and TRBJ2-2; D is unresolved. This sequence originates from a man younger than 30 who had mild COVID-19 (a few samples of this study predate the infection). Cell type and time point are not known. The sample taken for sequencing was PBMCs or a T cell subset sorted from them (not recorded which). The CDR3 coding sequence is TGTGCCAGCAGCTCAGGTTATCGGACCGGGGAGCTGTTTTTT. Encoded protein: CASSSGYRTGELFF. The whole variable domain, remainder taken from reference TRBV7-2 and TRBJ2-2, is GAGVSQSPSNKVTEKGKDVELRCDPISGHTALYWYRQSLGQGLEFLIYFQGNSAPDKSGLPSDRFSAERTGGSVSTLTIQRTQQEDSAVYLCASSSGYRTGELFFGEGSRLTVL.